These 7 T cell receptor beta chains originate from one sample sequenced in a study of CD4 and CD8 cells across lung adenocarcinoma regions. Each CDR3 protein is one row after TCRdb ran MiXCR on the PCR reads. The data show 6,500 to 10,000 distinct CDR3 sequences, with roughly 52% seen just once and 15% to 20% held by the top ten. The sequenced sample consisted of CD8+ T cells from the center of a lung tumor. Source of these receptors: a female donor with lung adenocarcinoma. The CD4 and CD8 labels of this study may be unreliable.

CDR3 sequence: CASSLAGAVQEEKLFF. CDR3 nucleotides: TGCGCCAGCAGCTTGGCCGGGGCAGTCCAAGAGGAAAAACTGTTTTTT. The chain combines TRBV5-1 with TRBJ1-4, with TRBD1 as a possible D gene (5 bases). The V end lost 0 bases, the J end lost 8 bases, and 17 bases lay between the germline ends. The CDR3 extends over 16 amino acids. Germline V gene sequence: CDR1 SGHRS, CDR2 YFSETQ. Based on the CDR3 plus reference TRBV5-1 and TRBJ1-4, the full variable domain is KAGVTQTPRYLIKTRGQQVTLSCSPISGHRSVSWYQQTPGQGLQFLFEYFSETQRNKGNFPGRFSGRQFSNSRSEMNVSTLELGDSALYLCASSLAGAVQEEKLFFGSGTQLSVL.

Details on this clonotype: This is likely a read error, given that the CDR3 carries no conserved phenylalanine or tryptophan at its end. The chain is built from TRBV6-1 and TRBJ2-5; D remains unclear. V lost 8 bases and J lost 11, with 15 bases in between. Looked up from germline, CDR1 is MNHNS and CDR2 is SASEGT. The CDR3 contains 11 residues. DNA of the CDR3: TGTGCCAGCCAGGACCCAGATACGCAGTACTTA. Amino acid sequence: CASQDPDTQYL.

The V call is TRBV7-9, the J call TRBJ2-5; D may correspond to TRBD1 or TRBD2 (6 bases each). The CDR3 sequence is 17 residues long. Trimming removed 5 bases from V and 11 bases from J, with 30 bases in between. The V gene's germline CDR1 is SEHNR and CDR2 FQNEAQ (reference sequence). In nucleotides, the CDR3 is TGTGCCAGCAGCCCGGGGCTCGGGGGCCGGGACCAAAACACTCAGTACTTC. Translating it yields CASSPGLGGRDQNTQYF.

This clonotype is deemed medium-sized. The chain uses TRBV6-1 and TRBJ2-7; D is undetermined. The CDR3 has 16 residues. Germline V gene lookup returns CDR1 MNHNS and CDR2 SASEGT. Deletions cut 2 bases from V and 2 bases from J, with 16 bases between. In DNA form, the CDR3 reads TGTGCCAGCAGTGAATTGGGCAACAGTGTAGCCTACGAGCAGTACTTC. Encoded protein: CASSELGNSVAYEQYF.

Note on this clonotype: Without the conserved terminal phenylalanine or tryptophan, this CDR3 likely stems from a read error. It is unclear where the CDR3 begins or ends on the DNA, so no DNA is shown, and the CDR3 is as TCRdb lists it. The CDR3 is CASTEMGGSGGLKTQYL. The chain uses TRBV6-1 and TRBJ2-5; the table's D call, TRBD1, has no DNA check behind it. Including both end residues, the CDR3 is 17 amino acids long. Germline lookup yields CDR1 MNHNS and CDR2 SASEGT.

Worth noting for this clonotype: Lacking the conserved final phenylalanine or tryptophan, this CDR3 likely reflects a read error. The DNA is left out, because the CDR3 cannot be placed on it with certainty; the CDR3 is given as TCRdb lists it. The chain uses TRBV25-1 and TRBJ2-3. Per the germline V gene, CDR1 is MGHDK and CDR2 is SYGVNS. The CDR3 length equals 23 residues, ends included. The CDR3: CARQCLLVQPKEWNKYQLHWQRS.

CDR3: CASSLAGGVDTQFF. The CDR3 DNA sequence: TGTGCCAGCAGCCTCGCAGGGGGGGTGGATACGCAGTTCTTC. The rearrangement links TRBV7-3 to TRBJ2-3; D possibly uses TRBD1 or TRBD2 (7 bases each). The DNA end is a closer match to TRBJ2-1, so the J assignment may be wrong. CDR1 is SGHTA, CDR2 FQGTGA, per germline. The CDR3 has 14 amino acids.